These 26 T cell receptor beta chains came from one sample sequenced in a study of Graves' ophthalmopathy and Graves' hyperthyroidism. The authors amplified TCR beta CDR3 regions, and they did so from RNA transcripts for repertoire sequencing. Investigators did first-round RT-PCR with HTBI primers, then second-round multiplex PCR. One entry per CDR3 protein results from TCRdb running MiXCR on the multiplex PCR reads. The sample lists about 390,000 distinct CDR3 sequences, about 16% seen once, with roughly 7% in the top ten. The specimen sequenced was peripheral blood. The receptors originated from a woman aged 18-29 years with stable Graves' hyperthyroidism.

On this clonotype: No conserved phenylalanine or tryptophan ends this CDR3, so it is likely a read error. It is unclear where the CDR3 begins or ends on the DNA, so no DNA is shown, and the CDR3 is as TCRdb lists it. This rearrangement joins TRBV5-1 to TRBJ1-5; the table names TRBD1, a call not compared with the DNA. From germline, CDR1 is SGHRS and CDR2 YFSETQ. The CDR3 comprises 10 residues, both ends counted. The CDR3 is CASSLFSPNR.

This clonotype was picked up a small number of times. This sequence joins TRBV13 and TRBJ1-2; TRBD1 matches 11 bases. The CDR3 spans 15 residues. Germline loops: CDR1 PRHDT, CDR2 FYEKMQ (reference sequence). J was trimmed by 4 bases and V by 3 bases; bases with no gene match: 4. CDR3 region: CASSFGTGGGYGYTF. The CDR3 DNA sequence: TGTGCCAGCAGCTTCGGGACAGGGGGGGGCTATGGCTACACCTTC.

This clonotype was recorded at least ten times. The chain employs TRBV7-8 and TRBJ1-3; 9 bases match TRBD1. This CDR3 is built from 16 residues. CDR1 is SGHVS, CDR2 FQNEAQ, per germline. After removal of 3 bases from V and 1 base from J, the junction contained 4 bases not matched to a gene. CDR3 in DNA: TGTGCCAGCAGCTTTACAGGGGGCGCTTCTGGAAACACCATATATTTT. Residues: CASSFTGGASGNTIYF. The variable domain in full, with the rest retrieved from reference TRBV7-8 and TRBJ1-3, is GAGVSQSPRYKVAKRGQDVALRCDPISGHVSLFWYQQALGQGPEFLTYFQNEAQLDKSGLPSDRFFAERPEGSVSTLKIQRTQQEDSAVYLCASSFTGGASGNTIYFGEGSWLTVV.

The sample holds many counts of this clonotype. The rearrangement joins TRBV27 to TRBJ2-2; D is possibly TRBD1 (6 bases). V lost 6 bases and J 8 bases, leaving 13 bases between the germline ends. The CDR3 totals 13 residues. Germline CDR1 is MNHEY and CDR2 is SMNVEV (reference sequence). As DNA, the CDR3 is TGTGCCAGCAGGGGGACAATTTGGGGGGAGCTGTTTTTT. This codes for CASRGTIWGELFF.

Ten or more counts support this clonotype. The chain is built from TRBV19 and TRBJ2-5; the D gene is possibly TRBD1 (6 bases). The CDR3 is made up of 15 amino acids. Between the trimmed V and J ends, which lost 3 bases and 0 bases, there was a span of 11 bases. Looked up from germline, CDR1 is LNHDA and CDR2 is SQIVND (reference sequence). The CDR3, as DNA: TGTGCCAGTAGTATCATTGGGGGCGACCAAGAGACCCAGTACTTC. Translation gives CASSIIGGDQETQYF. The whole variable domain, filled in from reference TRBV19 and TRBJ2-5, reads DGGITQSPKYLFRKEGQNVTLSCEQNLNHDAMYWYRQDPGQGLRLIYYSQIVNDFQKGDIAEGYSVSREKKESFPLTVTSAQKNPTAFYLCASSIIGGDQETQYFGPGTRLLVL.

This chain's CDR3 is CASSLVPLSSTDTQYF. In DNA form, the CDR3 reads TGTGCCAGCAGTTTAGTTCCACTAAGCAGCACAGATACGCAGTATTTT. V is TRBV12-3 or TRBV12-4 and J is TRBJ2-3; D unresolved. V dropped 1 base and J dropped 0 bases, with 11 bases sitting between them. The CDR3 runs to 16 residues.

This clonotype appeared a few times. A read error is likely, as this CDR3 ends without the conserved phenylalanine or tryptophan. The chain recombines TRBV12-3 or TRBV12-4 with TRBJ2-7, with 15 bases identical to TRBD2. The CDR3 is made up of 18 amino acids. The J segment lost 0 bases and the V segment lost 7 bases, leaving 10 bases of the junction unmatched. This chain's CDR3 is CASTLGTSGGPFSYEQYS. In nucleotides, the CDR3 is TGTGCCAGCACCCTAGGGACTAGCGGGGGGCCCTTCTCCTACGAGCAGTACTCC.

Ten or more counts support this clonotype. J is TRBJ2-7 and V is TRBV18; weak D call: TRBD2 (5 bases). CDR1 is KGHSH and CDR2 is LQKENI in the germline V gene. V shed 2 bases and J shed 5 bases, with 7 bases lying between them. The CDR3 consists of 12 residues. In nucleotides, the CDR3 is TGTGCCAGCTCACCAATGGAGGACGAGCAGTACTTC. It is translated as CASSPMEDEQYF.

This clonotype occurred many times. The gene calls are TRBV2 and TRBJ1-5; D may be TRBD1 (6 bases). Trimming cost V 3 bases and J 2 bases, with 14 bases left between them. CDR1 and CDR2 (germline): SNHLY, FYNNEI. This CDR3 is 16 amino acids long. This chain's CDR3 is CASSDWQGLGNQPQHF. The DNA for the CDR3 is TGTGCCAGCAGTGACTGGCAGGGGTTGGGCAATCAGCCCCAGCATTTT.

This clonotype was recorded a few times. This chain connects TRBV20-1 to TRBJ2-5; D is undetermined. The CDR3 runs 13 residues. From germline, CDR1 is DFQATT and CDR2 SNEGSKA (reference sequence). V lost 4 bases, J lost 2 bases, and 11 bases lay in between. CDR3 residues: CSATRIIQETQYF. The CDR3 DNA follows: TGCAGTGCTACACGGATTATTCAAGAGACCCAGTACTTC.

With regard to this clonotype: This may arise from a read error, as a much more abundant clone is one base away. Likely a read error: the CDR3 ends without its conserved phenylalanine or tryptophan. The V gene is TRBV20-1, the J gene TRBJ1-2; 8 nucleotides agree with TRBD1. Trimming cost V 5 bases and J 3 bases; bases outside gene matches: 5. CDR3 length equals 13 residues. Germline V gene data show CDR1 as DFQATT and CDR2 as SNEGSKA (reference sequence). For the CDR3, the DNA is TGCAGTGCTGGAACAGGGGGAGACTATGGCTACACCCTC. Residues: CSAGTGGDYGYTL.

This clonotype came up many times. V usage is TRBV2 and J usage is TRBJ2-5; D could derive from TRBD1 or TRBD2 (6 bases each). CDR3 length equals 15 residues. The germline gives CDR1 SNHLY, CDR2 FYNNEI. Trimming took off 6 bases at V and 5 bases at J, with 19 bases between the two ends. The CDR3 nucleotides read TGTGCCAGCAGCGATAACTGGGGGGCCTGGGAGACCCAGTACTTC. This encodes CASSDNWGAWETQYF.

This clonotype was picked up many times. The rearrangement links TRBV4-1 to TRBJ2-7; D is undetermined. This CDR3 has 16 amino acids. Trimming cost V 0 bases and J 4 bases, with 16 bases left between them. Germline CDR1 MGHRA, CDR2 YSYEKL. The DNA of the CDR3 is TGCGCCAGCAGCCAAGATCGGGCAGAAAAAGGGTACGAGCAGTACTTC. Residues: CASSQDRAEKGYEQYF.

This clonotype was seen at least ten times. The genes are TRBV25-1 and TRBJ1-1; D ambiguous. Trimming shortened V by 2 bases and J by 2 bases, and 9 bases separated the two germline ends. CDR1 and CDR2 from the germline V gene are MGHDK and SYGVNS. This CDR3 is 14 amino acids long. The DNA of the CDR3 is TGTGCCAGCAGTGAAGTAAGCTATAACACTGAAGCTTTCTTT. Residues: CASSEVSYNTEAFF.

This clonotype was recorded many times. CDR3 sequence: CATSREVGRNTEAFF. The CDR3 DNA sequence: TGTGCCACCAGCAGAGAGGTGGGGAGAAACACTGAAGCTTTCTTT. The J gene is TRBJ1-1, the V gene TRBV15, with D unclear. Trimming took 0 bases from V and 2 from J, leaving 10 bases between them. The CDR3 contains 15 residues. Germline V lookup: CDR1 LNHNV, CDR2 YYDKDF (reference sequence).

This clonotype has at least ten counts. V and J are TRBV10-3 and TRBJ1-5, with D unresolved. The V end lost 10 bases, the J end lost 4 bases, and 14 bases lay between the germline ends. Germline V gives CDR1 ENHRY, CDR2 SYGVKD. The CDR3 runs 13 residues. The DNA of the CDR3 is TGTGCCACCACAACAAATGAGAATCAGCCCCAGCATTTT. It yields the protein CATTTNENQPQHF.

This clonotype was picked up many times. The rearrangement joins TRBV6-1 to TRBJ1-2; a weak D match, TRBD1 (5 bases). The CDR3 is 12 amino acids. The germline V gene encodes CDR1 MNHNS and CDR2 SASEGT. Trimming took 6 bases from V and 8 from J, leaving 13 bases between them. The CDR3 reads CASSPGWGGYTF. Written as DNA, the CDR3 is TGTGCCAGCAGCCCGGGATGGGGCGGCTACACCTTC.

The sample holds a few counts of this clonotype. The chain recombines TRBV4-2 with TRBJ2-6, with D possibly being TRBD1 (5 bases). This CDR3 is 17 amino acids long. V lost 4 bases, J lost 0 bases, and 13 bases lay in between. Germline values: CDR1 LGHNA, CDR2 YNFKEQ. Here the CDR3 DNA reads TGTGCCAGCAGCCCCGGACCCAGGGTCTCTGGGGCCAACGTCCTGACTTTC. Its translation is CASSPGPRVSGANVLTF.

The sample holds a few counts of this clonotype. The chain employs TRBV5-5 and TRBJ2-7, with 9 bases fitting TRBD1. Trimming took 2 bases from V and 7 from J; bases not matched to a gene: 13. Looked up from germline, CDR1 is SGHKS and CDR2 is YYEKEE (reference sequence). The CDR3 totals 16 residues. Here the CDR3 DNA reads TGTGCCAGCAGCTTAACAGGGGGCCTTCAATTGGGGGAGCAGTACTTC. Protein product: CASSLTGGLQLGEQYF.

This clonotype was observed at least ten times. The chain recombines TRBV6-5 with TRBJ1-1, with D maybe TRBD1 (6 bases). The CDR3 is 17 residues long. The germline CDR1 and CDR2 sequences are MNHEY and SVGAGI. Deletions cut 2 bases from V and 2 bases from J, with 18 bases between. The CDR3 DNA sequence: TGTGCCAGCAGTTACGTGACAGGATCTGGGTCTAACACTGAAGCTTTCTTT. Its translation is CASSYVTGSGSNTEAFF.

The chain has TRBV12-3 or TRBV12-4 and TRBJ2-7, with 11 positions matching TRBD2. This CDR3 region has 15 residues. With 6 bases clipped from V and 7 bases from J, the junction kept 11 bases outside the gene matches. The chain's CDR3 is CASSYSTSGVLEQYF. The CDR3 DNA sequence: TGTGCCAGCAGCTACTCGACTAGCGGGGTCCTGGAGCAGTACTTC.

This clonotype was found many times. The J gene is TRBJ2-7, the V gene TRBV19; 7 nucleotides agree with TRBD2. The CDR3 is made up of 14 amino acids. Germline trimming cut 0 bases from V and 6 bases from J; bases unmatched to any gene: 5. From germline, CDR1 is LNHDA and CDR2 SQIVND (reference sequence). In nucleotides, the CDR3 is TGTGCCAGTAGTATAGATAGGGAGGGCATCGAGCAGTACTTC. Its protein product is CASSIDREGIEQYF.

This clonotype has a count of ten or more. The chain combines TRBV20-1 with TRBJ2-7; D is possibly TRBD1 (6 bases). V was pared by 5 bases and J by 4 bases, with 15 bases between. The CDR3 covers 13 residues. Germline-derived CDR1 and CDR2 are DFQATT and SNEGSKA (reference sequence). The CDR3 DNA reads as TGCAGTGCTGCCCGGGACAAAGGTTACGAGCAGTACTTC. This gives the protein CSAARDKGYEQYF.

The chain couples TRBV29-1 to TRBJ1-1; D is ambiguous. The CDR3 totals 13 residues. CDR1 and CDR2 from the germline V gene are SQVTM and ANQGSEA. The germline V and J ends were trimmed by 1 base and 1 base, with 7 bases remaining between them. The CDR3 sequence is CSVEAVENTEAFF. The DNA for the CDR3 is TGCAGCGTTGAAGCTGTGGAGAACACTGAAGCTTTCTTT.

J is TRBJ1-2 and V is TRBV6-1, with D perhaps TRBD1 (6 bases). The V gene lost 2 bases and the J gene lost 4 bases, with 14 bases spanning the gap. Germline values: CDR1 MNHNS, CDR2 SASEGT. CDR3 length equals 15 residues. The CDR3 bases are TGTGCCAGCAGTGAAACCCTCGGGACATCCTATGGCTACACCTTC. It translates to CASSETLGTSYGYTF.

This clonotype was seen at least ten times. The rearrangement joins TRBV7-9 to TRBJ1-1, with D perhaps matching TRBD1 (6 bases). Germline CDR1 reads SEHNR; CDR2 reads FQNEAQ (reference sequence). The CDR3 is made up of 12 amino acids. Deletions cut 5 bases from V and 9 bases from J, with 13 bases between. CDR3 sequence reads: CASSAAGAQAFF. The CDR3 bases are TGTGCCAGCAGCGCAGCAGGGGCCCAAGCTTTCTTT.